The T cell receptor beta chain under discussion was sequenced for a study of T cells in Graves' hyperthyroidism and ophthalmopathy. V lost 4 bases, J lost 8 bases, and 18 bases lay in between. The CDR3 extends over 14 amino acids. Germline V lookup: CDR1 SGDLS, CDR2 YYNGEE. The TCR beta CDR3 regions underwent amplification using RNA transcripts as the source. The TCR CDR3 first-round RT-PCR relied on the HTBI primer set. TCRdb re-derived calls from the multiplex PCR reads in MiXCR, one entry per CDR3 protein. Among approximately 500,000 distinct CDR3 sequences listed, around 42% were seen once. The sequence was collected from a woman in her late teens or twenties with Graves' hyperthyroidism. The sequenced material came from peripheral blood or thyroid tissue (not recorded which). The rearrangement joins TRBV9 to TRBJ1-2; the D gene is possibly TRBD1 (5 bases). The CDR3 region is CASSISAGGDGYTF. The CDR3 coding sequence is TGTGCCAGCAGCATAAGTGCCGGGGGTGACGGCTACACCTTC.